Each of the 18 T cell receptor beta chains below was sequenced from the same sample in a study of identical twins. Each CDR3 protein is one row after TCRdb ran MiXCR on the 5' RACE reads. The table lists a few hundred thousand distinct CDR3 sequences, approximately 10% of them singletons. The data also belong to a second study, concerning yellow fever vaccine responses in identical twins.

What was sequenced was PBMCs. The receptors were sampled from a woman between 18 and 29 years old in good health.

The chain recombines TRBV12-3 or TRBV12-4 with TRBJ2-3; TRBD2 matches at 8 bases. This CDR3 comprises 14 residues. The V and J ends lost 7 bases and 0 bases, in that order; junction bases with no gene match: 3. This CDR3 is CASKLAESTDTQYF. As DNA, the CDR3 is TGTGCCAGCAAACTAGCGGAAAGCACAGATACGCAGTATTTT.

The chain couples TRBV4-1 to TRBJ2-1; D may correspond to TRBD1 or TRBD2 (5 bases each). Trimming took off 4 bases at V and 7 bases at J, with 23 bases between the two ends. Germline CDR1 reads MGHRA; CDR2 reads YSYEKL. The CDR3 length is 17 residues. In DNA, the CDR3 is TGCGCCAGCAGCCCACAAGGGGTAAGCCCCCCGGGGAATGAGCAGTTCTTC. This sequence encodes CASSPQGVSPPGNEQFF.

This clonotype was detected many times. The CDR3 sequence is CASSYNGGAETQYF. The DNA for the CDR3 is TGTGCCAGCAGCTATAACGGGGGGGCAGAGACCCAGTACTTC. V usage is TRBV7-3 and J usage is TRBJ2-5; 8 nucleotides match TRBD2. Germline CDR1 reads SGHTA; CDR2 reads FQGTGA. CDR3 length equals 14 residues. V trimming: 4 bases; J trimming: 4 bases; junction bases outside the gene matches: 5.

The V and J genes are TRBV5-1 and TRBJ1-6, with unresolved D. From germline, CDR1 is SGHRS and CDR2 YFSETQ. The V end was cut by 6 bases, the J end by 1 base, with 8 bases between. The length of the CDR3 is 14 residues. The CDR3 coding sequence is TGCGCCAGCATGAGAGATTCCTATAATTCACCCCTCCACTTT. This translates into CASMRDSYNSPLHF.

This clonotype has at least ten counts. The CDR3 nucleotides are TGCGCCAGCAGCCAAGTGGTGAGGGGTAACTATGGCTACACCTTC. Protein: CASSQVVRGNYGYTF. The genes are TRBV4-1 and TRBJ1-2; D might be TRBD1 (5 bases). The CDR3 extends over 15 amino acids. Trimming left V 1 base short and J 1 base short, with 10 bases between. Germline V gives CDR1 MGHRA, CDR2 YSYEKL.

The DNA of the CDR3 is TGTGCCAGCAGTTTAATGGGGGCCAAGAAGGGAGAGACCCAGTACTTC. It codes for CASSLMGAKKGETQYF. The V call is TRBV12-3 or TRBV12-4, the J call TRBJ2-5, with a possible D match to TRBD1 (6 bases). The V end was cut by 2 bases, the J end by 4 bases, with 17 bases between. The CDR3 runs to 16 residues.

This clonotype has just a few counts. This sequence joins TRBV15 and TRBJ2-5; tentative D call: TRBD2 (6 bases). Trimming stripped 3 bases from V and 4 bases from J, with 12 bases between. CDR3 length equals 14 residues. Per the germline V gene, CDR1 is LNHNV and CDR2 is YYDKDF (reference sequence). The CDR3 nucleotides are TGTGCCACCAGCAGCGGCAGGGAGGCAGAGACCCAGTACTTC. Translated, it gives CATSSGREAETQYF.

The chain employs TRBV10-3 and TRBJ1-1; possible D gene TRBD1, 6 bases. The CDR3 runs to 15 residues. V was shortened by 4 bases and J by 4 bases, with 16 bases between the two germline ends. Germline V gene lookup returns CDR1 ENHRY and CDR2 SYGVKD. The CDR3 DNA follows: TGTGCCATCAGTGCTAGGGACATGGGTAGCACTGAAGCTTTCTTT. This codes for CAISARDMGSTEAFF.

The chain combines TRBV11-2 with TRBJ2-2; D not certain. The CDR3 is made up of 15 amino acids. Germline CDR1 and CDR2: SGHAT and FQNNGV. Trimming removed 4 bases at V and 4 bases at J, with 13 bases between. The DNA for the CDR3 is TGTGCCAGCAGCTCGTGGCTCACGGGCACCGGGGAGCTGTTTTTT. Translation: CASSSWLTGTGELFF. Variable domain in full (rest from reference TRBV11-2 and TRBJ2-2): EAGVAQSPRYKIIEKRQSVAFWCNPISGHATLYWYQQILGQGPKLLIQFQNNGVVDDSQLPKDRFSAERLKGVDSTLKIQPAKLEDSAVYLCASSSWLTGTGELFFGEGSRLTVL.

This clonotype came up a few times. The CDR3 loop is CSAAGRADFGQYF. Here the CDR3 DNA reads TGCAGCGCGGCCGGAAGGGCAGACTTTGGGCAGTACTTC. The chain couples TRBV29-1 to TRBJ2-7; no reliable D call. Trimming removed 7 bases at V and 9 bases at J, with 22 bases between. The CDR3 length is 13 residues. The germline CDR1 and CDR2 sequences are SQVTM and ANQGSEA.

This clonotype was counted many times. This sequence joins TRBV12-3 or TRBV12-4 and TRBJ2-2; D is uncertain. V was pared by 3 bases and J by 2 bases, with 7 bases between. The CDR3 consists of 14 residues. CDR3 bases: TGTGCCAGCAGTTTCGCAGAAAACACCGGGGAGCTGTTTTTT. It translates to CASSFAENTGELFF.

This chain uses TRBV24-1 with TRBJ2-2; D might be TRBD1 (6 bases). This CDR3 has 15 amino acids. V was shortened by 7 bases and J by 0 bases, with 11 bases between the two germline ends. CDR1 and CDR2 from the germline V gene are KGHDR and SFDVKD. CDR3: CATRQGISNTGELFF. In DNA form, the CDR3 reads TGTGCCACCAGACAGGGTATATCGAACACCGGGGAGCTGTTTTTT.

This clonotype was detected only a few times. J is TRBJ2-1 and V is TRBV5-1; no clear D gene. The germline V gene encodes CDR1 SGHRS and CDR2 YFSETQ. The V gene lost 7 bases and the J gene lost 4 bases, with 18 bases spanning the gap. The CDR3 totals 15 residues. CDR3 in amino acids: CASVESDSRYNEQFF. The DNA of the CDR3 is TGCGCCAGCGTTGAATCGGATTCTCGGTACAATGAGCAGTTCTTC.

This clonotype was recorded many times. The gene calls are TRBV6-2 or TRBV6-3 and TRBJ1-2; tentatively, D is TRBD1 (6 bases). Germline CDR1 MNHEY, CDR2 SVGEGT. The CDR3 totals 15 residues. Trimming pared 6 bases from V and 2 bases from J, leaving 16 bases between. The CDR3 DNA follows: TGTGCCAGCAGCAAGATAAACAGGGACAACTATGGCTACACCTTC. This sequence encodes CASSKINRDNYGYTF.

The gene calls are TRBV7-9 and TRBJ2-2, with TRBD2 identical over 11 bases. V dropped 4 bases and J dropped 3; count of bases not matched to a gene: 4. Germline-derived CDR1 and CDR2 are SEHNR and FQNEAQ (reference sequence). The CDR3 consists of 16 residues. CDR3 bases: TGTGCCAGCAGCTATAGCGGGAGGGAGGACACCGGGGAGCTGTTTTTT. It encodes CASSYSGREDTGELFF.

The V and J genes are TRBV7-6 and TRBJ2-3, with TRBD2 matching 9 bases. V gave up 1 base and J gave up 3 bases; unmatched junction bases: 8. CDR3 length: 17 amino acids. CDR1 SGHVS and CDR2 FNYEAQ come from the germline V gene. CDR3 loop: CASSLDSRTSGTDTQYF. The CDR3 nucleotides are TGTGCCAGCAGCTTAGATAGCAGAACTAGCGGGACAGATACGCAGTATTTT.

This clonotype was counted a few times. The chain recombines TRBV10-3 with TRBJ2-2, with D hard to call. Trimming removed 5 bases from V and 6 bases from J, with 10 bases in between. CDR1 is ENHRY and CDR2 is SYGVKD in the germline V gene. The CDR3 contains 13 residues. The CDR3 region is CAISSDMPGELFF. DNA for the CDR3: TGTGCCATCAGTTCCGACATGCCCGGGGAGCTGTTTTTT.

The J gene is TRBJ1-1, the V gene TRBV20-1; D gene ambiguous. V gave up 4 bases and J gave up 10 bases, with 19 bases separating them. Germline V gene lookup returns CDR1 DFQATT and CDR2 SNEGSKA (reference sequence). The CDR3 is 13 amino acids. This CDR3 reads CSAIGRRYGRAFF. Written as DNA, the CDR3 is TGCAGTGCTATTGGACGGCGCTACGGACGAGCTTTCTTT.